The 13 T cell receptor beta chains given below trace back to one sample, sequenced in a study of PD-1 blockade in classical Hodgkin lymphoma. Relapse was seen in all patients after autologous stem cell transplantation, and brentuximab vedotin exposure was variable. Only in-frame clones appear in the TCRdb table, and some are missing; sequencing was by immunoSEQ multiplex PCR. This table holds tens of thousands of clones, 75% to 90% found once. The specimen comprised peripheral blood mononuclear cells (PBMCs), sampled before the second cycle of nivolumab. The source is a human donor with classical Hodgkin lymphoma.

The V gene is TRBV5-6, the J gene TRBJ2-5; D perhaps matches TRBD2 (6 bases). The end of the DNA fits TRBJ2-7 better, so the J call may be wrong. This CDR3 comprises 14 residues. Germline V gene lookup returns CDR1 SGHDT and CDR2 YYEEEE. In nucleotides, the CDR3 is TGTGCCAGCAGCTCGGGGGAGGCCTCCTACGAGCAGTACTTC. Encoded protein: CASSSGEASYEQYF.

The rearrangement joins TRBV27 to TRBJ2-1, with D unresolved. V gave up 5 bases and J gave up 4 bases, with 12 bases separating them. Germline assignment: CDR1 MNHEY and CDR2 SMNVEV (reference sequence). The CDR3 runs to 14 residues. The DNA of the CDR3 is TGTGCCAGCAGTCCCGGAATAAGATACAATGAGCAGTTCTTC. As protein: CASSPGIRYNEQFF.

The chain employs TRBV2 and TRBJ2-7; 9 nucleotides match TRBD2. This CDR3 contains 15 residues. V gave up 4 bases and J gave up 7 bases; unmatched junction bases: 11. Germline CDR1 is SNHLY and CDR2 is FYNNEI. The CDR3 DNA sequence: TGTGCCAGCAGTGGAGCGGGGGGATCCCTAGGGGAGCAGTACTTC. Translating gives CASSGAGGSLGEQYF.

The chain uses TRBV5-8 and TRBJ2-1; unclear D gene. The germline V gene encodes CDR1 SGHTS and CDR2 YDEGEE. The V end lost 3 bases, the J end lost 7 bases, and 2 bases lay between the germline ends. This CDR3 is built from 10 residues. The CDR3 here is CASSSNEQFF. The CDR3 bases are TGTGCCAGCAGCTCAAATGAGCAGTTCTTC. The variable domain in full, with the rest retrieved from reference TRBV5-8 and TRBJ2-1, is EAGVTQSPTHLIKTRGQQATLRCSPISGHTSVYWYQQALGLGLQFLLWYDEGEERNRGNFPPRFSGRQFPNYSSELNVNALELEDSALYLCASSSNEQFFGPGTRLTVL.

The CDR3 region is CASSSGGGNHNEQFF. For the CDR3, the DNA is TGTGCCAGCAGTTCAGGGGGGGGGAATCACAATGAGCAGTTCTTC. The chain is built from TRBV6-5 and TRBJ2-1; tentatively, D is TRBD1 or TRBD2 (7 bases each). Germline V gene lookup returns CDR1 MNHEY and CDR2 SVGAGI. The CDR3 contains 15 residues. V lost 4 bases and J 5 bases, leaving 15 bases between the germline ends.

The count of this clone is one. V and J are TRBV29-1 and TRBJ2-7, with D perhaps being TRBD1 or TRBD2 (5 bases each). The length of the CDR3 is 12 residues. Looked up from germline, CDR1 is SQVTM and CDR2 is ANQGSEA. The ends were cut back, 5 bases at V and 2 bases at J, with 10 bases in the middle. CDR3 sequence: CSVSGLTYEQYF. For the CDR3, the DNA is TGCAGCGTTTCGGGGCTTACCTACGAGCAGTACTTC.

This clone was recorded only once. The CDR3 nucleotides are TGTGCCAGCCGGGACCCAGGGGCCGCGGGAGGCTACACCTTC. Protein: CASRDPGAAGGYTF. The chain carries TRBV2 and TRBJ1-2, with D maybe TRBD1 (6 bases). This CDR3 region has 14 residues. CDR1 SNHLY and CDR2 FYNNEI come from the germline V gene. Trimming shortened V by 8 bases and J by 8 bases, and 21 bases separated the two germline ends.

The rearrangement uses TRBV5-4 and TRBJ2-5; a weak D match, TRBD2 (5 bases). The CDR3 is 16 amino acids. Trimming took off 0 bases at V and 2 bases at J, with 14 bases between the two ends. Germline lookup yields CDR1 SGHNT and CDR2 YYREEE (reference sequence). The CDR3: CASSLAGRNNQETQYF. The CDR3 DNA sequence: TGTGCCAGCAGCTTGGCGGGGAGAAACAATCAAGAGACCCAGTACTTC.

The rearrangement joins TRBV27 to TRBJ2-7; tentatively, D is TRBD2 (6 bases). Germline lookup yields CDR1 MNHEY and CDR2 SMNVEV (reference sequence). This CDR3 is built from 13 residues. V lost 6 bases and J lost 2, with 11 bases in between. This CDR3 is CASRPASAYEQYF. The CDR3, as DNA: TGTGCCAGCAGGCCCGCTAGCGCCTACGAGCAGTACTTC.

The chain links TRBV27 to TRBJ2-7; tentative D call: TRBD1 (5 bases). Germline loops: CDR1 MNHEY, CDR2 SMNVEV (reference sequence). The CDR3 sequence is 13 residues long. The V end was cut by 2 bases, the J end by 7 bases, with 12 bases between. For the CDR3, the DNA is TGTGCCAGCAGTTTAAATGGGGCCGGTGAGCAGTACTTC. Translating it yields CASSLNGAGEQYF.

The chain employs TRBV6-5 and TRBJ2-7; 7 positions agree with TRBD2. J was trimmed by 3 bases and V by 2 bases; bases with no gene match: 4. Germline CDR1 reads MNHEY; CDR2 reads SVGAGI. The CDR3 covers 14 residues. The DNA of the CDR3 is TGTGCCAGCAGTTACAGCCTAGCGGACTACGAGCAGTACTTC. It codes for CASSYSLADYEQYF.

This chain joins TRBV6-5 and TRBJ1-2; D perhaps matches TRBD1 (5 bases). This CDR3 spans 14 amino acids. Germline loops: CDR1 MNHEY, CDR2 SVGAGI. V was cut by 0 bases and J by 0 bases, with 5 bases left in between. The CDR3 sequence: CASSYSTANYGYTF. In nucleotides, the CDR3 is TGTGCCAGCAGTTACTCGACAGCTAACTATGGCTACACCTTC.

The chain carries TRBV4-1 and TRBJ2-7, with D tentatively TRBD1 (6 bases). Germline V lookup: CDR1 MGHRA, CDR2 YSYEKL. Trimming removed 4 bases from V and 9 bases from J, with 19 bases in between. The CDR3 runs to 14 residues. The chain's CDR3 is CASSRYQTGFPQYF. The CDR3 DNA is TGCGCCAGCAGCCGTTACCAGACAGGCTTTCCGCAGTACTTC.